This T cell receptor (beta chain) was identified in a study of blood T cell repertoires in COVID-19. Study as a whole: Italy, Spain and the United States were the sources of the convalescent and acute COVID-19 samples.

Methods used by the authors: Estimated nucleated cell counts came from reference gene primer amplification. TCRdb's copy holds only in-frame clones and misses some; the assay was immunoSEQ multiplex PCR. V and J calls and clone size follow that table, whereas D and trimming were derived from the DNA. The sample holds some 460,000 clones, roughly 89% seen once. This receptor was taken from a woman aged 30 to 39 with acute or convalescent COVID-19. The sequenced sample consisted of peripheral blood.

The CDR3 sequence is CASSTLRGENTEAFF. CDR3 coding DNA: TGTGCCAGCAGCACCCTCCGGGGAGAGAACACTGAAGCTTTCTTT. The genes are TRBV7-6 and TRBJ1-1, with D uncertain. Trimming removed 5 bases from V and 1 base from J, with 14 bases in between. This CDR3 is 15 amino acids long. Germline lookup yields CDR1 SGHVS and CDR2 FNYEAQ.